This TCR beta chain appears in the sequencing data of a study of technical replicates of blood from a few donors. Measured with immunoSEQ multiplex PCR; TCRdb has only the in-frame clones, and not every one. The sample carries under 95,000 clones, nearly 97% recorded once. This clone was recorded only once. Germline V gene sequence: CDR1 SEHNR, CDR2 FQNEAQ (reference sequence). Trimming shortened V by 5 bases and J by 0 bases, and 12 bases separated the two germline ends. This CDR3 spans 15 amino acids. Sequences were obtained from T cells isolated from PBMCs. The chain has TRBV7-9 and TRBJ2-3, with D unclear. The source of this sequence is a human donor in good health. The CDR3: CASSTFLGSTDTQYF. The CDR3 coding sequence is TGTGCCAGCAGCACCTTTCTAGGAAGCACAGATACGCAGTATTTT.